A single sample gave rise to the 9 T cell receptor beta chains below, sequenced in a study of glioma-infiltrating T cells. Amplification of TCR alpha and beta CDR3 regions from RNA used iRepertoire nested multiplex PCR. TCRdb re-analysed the multiplex PCR reads in MiXCR, keeping a single row per CDR3 protein. The sample has over 100,000 distinct CDR3 sequences, less than 30% seen once. Sequenced sample: glioma tissue, nonneoplastic brain tissue, or PBMCs (not recorded which). These receptors originate from a human donor with low-grade glioma or glioblastoma, undergoing nonglioma brain surgery, or in good health (not recorded which).

CDR3 coding DNA: TGTGCCACCAGCATTGGACGGGGCTCCTACAATGAGCAGTTCTTC. This translates into CATSIGRGSYNEQFF. The V and J genes are TRBV15 and TRBJ2-1, with D possibly TRBD2 on 5 matching bases. Germline assignment: CDR1 LNHNV and CDR2 YYDKDF (reference sequence). This CDR3 has 15 amino acids. V lost 4 bases and J lost 0, with 10 bases in between.

Note on this clonotype: A much larger clonotype is one base distant, so this may be a read error. The chain combines TRBV4-1 with TRBJ1-1; 8 nucleotides match TRBD1. V was pared by 0 bases and J by 7 bases, with 7 bases of the junction left unmatched. The CDR3 spans 15 residues. In germline, CDR1 is MGHRA, CDR2 YSYEKL. CDR3 in DNA: TGCGCCAGCAGCCAAGATAAGACAGGGGTCATTGAAGCTTTCTTT. Translation gives CASSQDKTGVIEAFF.

Ten or more counts support this clonotype. This rearrangement joins TRBV6-1 to TRBJ1-3, with D uncertain. With 5 bases removed from V and 0 bases from J, the gap between germline ends came to 11 bases. The CDR3 runs 15 residues. CDR1 is MNHNS and CDR2 is SASEGT in the germline V gene. For the CDR3, the DNA is TGTGCCAGCAGTCTGGACGGGGACTCTGGAAACACCATATATTTT. Translated: CASSLDGDSGNTIYF.

This clonotype was detected many times. This rearrangement joins TRBV5-1 to TRBJ1-1, with 7 bases lining up with TRBD1. Germline assignment: CDR1 SGHRS and CDR2 YFSETQ. V lost 3 bases and J lost 3; bases outside the gene matches: 5. CDR3 length: 14 residues. In nucleotides, the CDR3 is TGCGCCAGCAGCTCACAGGGGCGGGACACTGAAGCTTTCTTT. Translated, it gives CASSSQGRDTEAFF.

This clonotype was counted at least ten times. The rearrangement links TRBV18 to TRBJ2-7, with D perhaps matching TRBD2 (6 bases). CDR1 and CDR2 from the germline V gene are KGHSH and LQKENI. This CDR3 is 14 amino acids long. The V gene lost 3 bases and the J gene lost 2 bases, with 11 bases spanning the gap. CDR3 nucleotide sequence: TGTGCCAGCTCACCGTTGGACTACCCCTACGAGCAGTACTTC. Protein product: CASSPLDYPYEQYF.

V gene TRBV5-1 combines with J gene TRBJ2-1, with D possibly matching TRBD2 (6 bases). The CDR3 covers 16 residues. V shed 4 bases and J shed 4 bases, with 18 bases lying between them. Germline-derived CDR1 and CDR2 are SGHRS and YFSETQ. DNA for the CDR3: TGCGCCAGCAGCCAAGGGATGGGAGGAGGATACAATGAGCAGTTCTTC. This sequence encodes CASSQGMGGGYNEQFF.

The gene calls are TRBV12-3 or TRBV12-4 and TRBJ2-1; TRBD1 aligns across 7 bases. This CDR3 spans 15 amino acids. The V segment lost 5 bases and the J segment 10 bases; nucleotides outside the gene matches: 14. The CDR3 DNA sequence: TGTGCCAGCAGTCCCAACAGGGGTCTAGCCTACGAGCAGTTCTTC. Protein sequence: CASSPNRGLAYEQFF.

This clonotype was detected many times. The gene calls are TRBV28 and TRBJ1-3, with D possibly being TRBD1 (5 bases). V lost 8 bases and J 2 bases, leaving 16 bases between the germline ends. Germline V gene data show CDR1 as MDHEN and CDR2 as SYDVKM. The CDR3 is made up of 15 amino acids. CDR3 loop: CASDNAGTAGNTIYF. The CDR3 DNA sequence: TGTGCCAGCGACAACGCAGGGACCGCTGGAAACACCATATATTTT.

This clonotype was recorded many times. The chain combines TRBV20-1 with TRBJ2-7, with TRBD2 identical over 11 bases. The CDR3 is made up of 15 amino acids. Germline loops: CDR1 DFQATT, CDR2 SNEGSKA (reference sequence). J gave up 2 bases and V 1 base, and 4 bases lay outside the gene matches. The DNA for the CDR3 is TGCAGTGCTAGAGCCCTAGCGGGAGGCCCCTACGAGCAGTACTTC. It is translated as CSARALAGGPYEQYF.